This T cell receptor beta chain was sequenced in a study of early T cells in non-severe SARS-CoV-2 infection. Study summary: The authors sequenced bulk RNA from unsorted whole blood, leaving chains unpaired.

TCRdb re-derived calls from the 5' RACE reads in MiXCR, one entry per CDR3 protein. The sample holds 20,000 to 25,000 distinct CDR3 sequences; 4.8% are singletons and the top ten take 5% to 8%. Losses at the gene ends were 3 bases for V and 4 bases for J; bases not matched to a gene: 5. The germline V gene has CDR1 SGHRS and CDR2 YFSETQ. This CDR3 is built from 15 residues. This clonotype was obtained from an adult who was a healthcare worker with PCR-confirmed SARS-CoV-2 infection or an uninfected control (not recorded which). Sequences were obtained from whole blood. This chain joins TRBV5-1 and TRBJ1-2; 11 positions match TRBD1. Here the CDR3 DNA reads TGCGCCAGCAGCTCCGGGACAGGGGGAACCTATGGCTACACCTTC. Residues: CASSSGTGGTYGYTF.